The rows below give T cell receptor beta chains drawn from one sample of a study of T cells in Graves' hyperthyroidism and ophthalmopathy. Each CDR3 protein gets one entry after TCRdb re-called the multiplex PCR reads with MiXCR. The table includes about 640,000 distinct CDR3 sequences, roughly 15% detected once. The sequencing input was blood. Source of these receptors: a woman between 50 and 59 years old with Graves' ophthalmopathy. CDR3s include the opening cysteine and the closing phenylalanine or tryptophan. Each record gives: J gene, V gene, D gene, CDR3 protein. A D gene is named only where the DNA matches it firmly.

TRBJ2-4	TRBV6-7	NA	CASSYSRSLAKNIQYF
TRBJ2-5	TRBV19	TRBD1	CASRRRQGMGETQYF
TRBJ2-6	TRBV12-3/TRBV12-4	NA	CASSLGAGLKSSGANVLTF
TRBJ2-5	TRBV20-1	NA	CSARRAPQETQYF
TRBJ1-3	TRBV6-1	NA	CASSDYGTSFSGNTIYF
TRBJ2-5	TRBV5-6	TRBD1	CASSFTGGLETQYF
TRBJ2-5	TRBV2	NA	CASSEARGRETQYF
TRBJ2-1	TRBV3-1	TRBD2	CASSQGWDYYNEQFF
TRBJ1-5	TRBV7-2	TRBD1	CASSLAGTGALNQPQHF
TRBJ2-1	TRBV12-3/TRBV12-4	TRBD2	CASSPGTNYEQFF
TRBJ1-1	TRBV5-4	NA	CASSLDQGRAFF
TRBJ2-7	TRBV5-1	NA	CASSPGGDRSYEQYF
TRBJ1-5	TRBV5-8	TRBD1	CASSTRDRTINQPQHF
TRBJ2-7	TRBV12-3/TRBV12-4	NA	CASSWAGLRGAGYEQYF